This T cell receptor beta chain was sequenced for a study of blood T cell repertoires in COVID-19. Turning to the study itself: Sites in the United States, Italy and Spain provided acute and convalescent COVID-19 samples. In each case, the material was cDNA or gDNA derived from T cells, B-cell-depleted T cells, or PBMCs.

The CDR3 spans 12 residues. The V end was cut by 6 bases, the J end by 3 bases, with 8 bases between. CDR1 MNHEY and CDR2 SVGAGI come from the germline V gene. This clone was seen just once. Per the study methods: Reference gene primer amplification gave estimated nucleated cell counts. Produced via immunoSEQ multiplex PCR; TCRdb's table is partial and in-frame only. Clonal size and the V and J genes are those of that table, whereas D and trimming came from the DNA. The sample contains 400,000 to 550,000 clones, around 88% of which appear only once. The TCR sequence derives from a woman aged 25-40 years with acute or convalescent COVID-19. The chain employs TRBV6-5 and TRBJ1-1, with D hard to call. The sequenced sample was peripheral blood. CDR3 in DNA: TGTGCCAGCAGCGCGAGATACACTGAAGCTTTCTTT. It encodes CASSARYTEAFF.